This paragraph covers one T cell receptor beta chain sequence. No antigen is known for it. This record belongs to a study of shared clonotypes between healthy human individuals. Findings and limits, study-wide: Among donors, sharing of clonotypes was expected to be affected by sequencing depth.

The input for sorted-subset replicate PCRs was 200 to 250 ng DNA, around 27,000 T cell genomes. Using immunoSEQ multiplex PCR, the repertoire was profiled, and TCRdb retains in-frame clones only, with some absent. The sample has about 2.1 million clones, roughly 91% seen once. CDR1 is LNHDA, CDR2 SQIVND, per germline (reference sequence). The trim removed 2 bases at V and 7 bases at J, leaving 7 bases unmatched. The CDR3 is 15 amino acids. The naive CD8 subset, CD45RO-negative cells positively selected for CCR7, excluded terminally differentiated effector memory CD45RA+ cells. The specimen was naive CD8+ T cells from PBMCs. The J gene is TRBJ2-1, the V gene TRBV19, with 8 positions matching TRBD2. This TCR derives from a man younger than 35 in good health. Some clones in this sample may be carry-over from other donors' samples. Here the CDR3 reads CASSISAGEANEQFF. CDR3 DNA sequence: TGTGCCAGTAGTATATCAGCGGGAGAAGCGAATGAGCAGTTCTTC.